One sample yielded the 20 T cell receptor beta chains listed below, sequenced in a study of monozygotic twins with inflammatory bowel disease. Reanalyzing the 5' RACE reads, TCRdb keeps one entry per CDR3 protein, without DNA. The sample data list 150,000 or so distinct CDR3 sequences. Sequencing was done on a sample of blood. The receptors originated from a human donor with ulcerative colitis or Crohn's disease, or a healthy co-twin of an affected twin (not recorded which).

V and J are TRBV12-3 or TRBV12-4 and TRBJ2-3; TCRdb selects TRBD1, and the lack of DNA leaves this call unchecked. The CDR3 contains 17 residues. The CDR3 here is CASSFGRTGGRTDTQYF.

The chain couples TRBV19 to TRBJ2-7. Per germline, CDR1 LNHDA and CDR2 SQIVND (reference sequence). CDR3 size: 16 residues. The chain's CDR3 is CASSPYSGGALYEQYF.

The chain recombines TRBV7-8 with TRBJ2-6. The germline V gene encodes CDR1 SGHVS and CDR2 FQNEAQ. CDR3 size: 11 residues. CDR3 region: CASSLANVLTF.

The V gene is TRBV7-9, the J gene TRBJ2-7; TCRdb's D gene call, TRBD1, goes unchecked for lack of DNA. The CDR3 sequence is 13 residues long. CDR1 and CDR2 (germline): SEHNR, FQNEAQ (reference sequence). CDR3 loop: CASSFSGGAGEYF.

The genes are TRBV15 and TRBJ1-5. CDR3 length equals 15 residues. Per germline, CDR1 LNHNV and CDR2 YYDKDF (reference sequence). The CDR3 is CATSEYRSGNQPQHF.

This rearrangement joins TRBV7-6 to TRBJ2-1; TCRdb indicates TRBD1, and absent DNA this call remains unverified. This CDR3 is built from 14 residues. The germline CDR1 and CDR2 sequences are SGHVS and FNYEAQ. The CDR3 reads CASSRRTGYNEQFF.

V is TRBV27 and J is TRBJ2-7. Germline CDR1 reads MNHEY; CDR2 reads SMNVEV (reference sequence). The CDR3 consists of 13 residues. The CDR3 loop reads CASSHTFSYEQYF.

This sequence joins TRBV12-3 or TRBV12-4 and TRBJ2-7; TCRdb proposes TRBD1, but this gene call is untestable without DNA. The CDR3 consists of 15 residues. The CDR3 loop reads CASSPGGGYSYEQYF.

This chain uses TRBV27 with TRBJ1-5. Germline V lookup: CDR1 MNHEY, CDR2 SMNVEV (reference sequence). CDR3 size: 15 residues. CDR3 amino acids: CASSPTAYSNQPQHF.

V is TRBV18 and J is TRBJ1-1. CDR1 is KGHSH, CDR2 LQKENI, per germline. The CDR3 loop spans 13 amino acids. CDR3 loop: CASSPTMSTEAFF.

The chain carries TRBV20-1 and TRBJ1-6; the TCRdb D gene call, TRBD1, has no DNA to confirm it. CDR3 length equals 14 residues. The germline V gene encodes CDR1 DFQATT and CDR2 SNEGSKA (reference sequence). CDR3 sequence reads: CSARADRAYSPLHF.

This chain links TRBV6-2 or TRBV6-3 with TRBJ2-1; the D call of TRBD2 rests on TCRdb alone, since no DNA is present to check it. This CDR3 contains 15 residues. The V gene's germline CDR1 is MNHEY and CDR2 SVGEGT. Here the CDR3 reads CASSWASGSYNEQFF.

The chain links TRBV6-1 to TRBJ1-1; absent DNA, TCRdb's TRBD1 call cannot be checked. CDR1 is MNHNS, CDR2 SASEGT, per germline. The CDR3 is 14 residues long. The CDR3 region is CASRKRGQNTEAFF.

The genes are TRBV7-2 and TRBJ2-7. CDR3 length: 14 amino acids. The V gene's germline CDR1 is SGHTA and CDR2 FQGNSA. The CDR3 reads CASSLDSSVGEQYF.

The rearrangement links TRBV2 to TRBJ2-5; the TCRdb D gene call, TRBD1, has no DNA to confirm it. The CDR3 has 16 amino acids. CDR1 SNHLY and CDR2 FYNNEI come from the germline V gene. The CDR3 sequence is CASTPRQVGLQETQYF.

The chain uses TRBV28 and TRBJ2-7. CDR3 length: 14 amino acids. From germline, CDR1 is MDHEN and CDR2 SYDVKM. CDR3 sequence reads: CASSLVRAQEEQYF.

The chain has TRBV30 and TRBJ1-5; with no DNA, the TCRdb D assignment of TRBD1 cannot be verified. Germline V gene sequence: CDR1 GTSNPN, CDR2 SVGIG (reference sequence). The CDR3 sequence is 13 residues long. CDR3 residues: CAWSPLIGMAQHF.

The rearrangement links TRBV10-3 to TRBJ2-5. From germline, CDR1 is ENHRY and CDR2 SYGVKD. The CDR3 has 13 amino acids. CDR3 in amino acids: CAIIPDGQETQYF.

This chain joins TRBV9 and TRBJ2-7; TCRdb gives TRBD2 as the D gene, but with no DNA this cannot be confirmed. Germline V CDR1 and CDR2: SGDLS, YYNGEE. CDR3 length equals 15 residues. The CDR3 reads CASSTGLQSSYEQYF.

The V call is TRBV18, the J call TRBJ2-4; with no DNA, the TCRdb D assignment of TRBD2 cannot be verified. The CDR3 consists of 12 residues. The germline V gene has CDR1 KGHSH and CDR2 LQKENI. CDR3 sequence: CASSLEGSVQYF.